This is a list of T cell receptor beta chains from one sample in a study of PD-1 blockade in classical Hodgkin lymphoma. The table came from immunoSEQ multiplex PCR; TCRdb's copy has only in-frame clones and leaves some out. The sample consists of some 21,000 clones, about 87% of them appearing once. The sequenced sample consisted of CD8+ T cells from blood. All receptors come from a human donor with classical Hodgkin lymphoma. CDR3s include the opening cysteine and the closing phenylalanine or tryptophan. Only some rows state a clone size, as once, few, many or a class for expanded clones.

CDR3aa: CSGSEGSYGYTF
abundance: few
j_gene: TRBJ1-2
len: 12
v_gene: TRBV29-1

CDR3aa: CASSLYDLNRDTDTQYF
abundance: NA
j_gene: TRBJ2-3
len: 17
v_gene: TRBV2

CDR3aa: CASSWGRSAAKNIQYF
abundance: once
j_gene: TRBJ2-4
len: 16
v_gene: TRBV19

CDR3aa: CASSFASGEYNEQFF
abundance: once
j_gene: TRBJ2-1
len: 15
v_gene: TRBV19

CDR3aa: CATENRDRGTYEQYF
abundance: NA
j_gene: TRBJ2-7
len: 15
v_gene: TRBV5-6

CDR3aa: CASSFVKGGPYETQYF
abundance: NA
j_gene: TRBJ2-5
len: 16
v_gene: TRBV11-2

CDR3aa: CASSFSGSSGEQFF
abundance: NA
j_gene: TRBJ2-1
len: 14
v_gene: TRBV7-9

CDR3aa: CASRNSGGYEQYF
abundance: once
j_gene: TRBJ2-7
len: 13
v_gene: TRBV14

CDR3aa: CASSELAGTSAFF
abundance: NA
j_gene: TRBJ1-1
len: 13
v_gene: TRBV10-2

CDR3aa: CASREAGGPYNEQFF
abundance: NA
j_gene: TRBJ2-1
len: 15
v_gene: TRBV19

CDR3aa: CAISRDRDYTEAFF
abundance: NA
j_gene: TRBJ1-1
len: 14
v_gene: TRBV10-3

CDR3aa: CASSNTGTRVNEQFF
abundance: NA
j_gene: TRBJ2-1
len: 15
v_gene: TRBV7-9

CDR3aa: CASSFGTGEAFF
abundance: NA
j_gene: TRBJ1-1
len: 12
v_gene: TRBV6-5

CDR3aa: CASSLVGRGISGANVLTF
abundance: NA
j_gene: TRBJ2-6
len: 18
v_gene: TRBV13

CDR3aa: CASSVTVGGTGNTIYF
abundance: NA
j_gene: TRBJ1-3
len: 16
v_gene: TRBV9

CDR3aa: CASSQDWGMNTEAFF
abundance: NA
j_gene: TRBJ1-1
len: 15
v_gene: TRBV4-1

CDR3aa: CASSPGSDTEAFF
abundance: NA
j_gene: TRBJ1-1
len: 13
v_gene: TRBV5-1

CDR3aa: CASSTITPTAKNYGYTF
abundance: NA
j_gene: TRBJ1-2
len: 17
v_gene: TRBV19

CDR3aa: CASSWGPYEQYF
abundance: NA
j_gene: TRBJ2-7
len: 12
v_gene: TRBV11-2

CDR3aa: CASSVEGTDTQYF
abundance: NA
j_gene: TRBJ2-3
len: 13
v_gene: TRBV9

CDR3aa: CASSLTRGIDVYNEQFF
abundance: NA
j_gene: TRBJ2-1
len: 17
v_gene: TRBV7-8

CDR3aa: CASSFEGAETQYF
abundance: NA
j_gene: TRBJ2-5
len: 13
v_gene: TRBV7-9

CDR3aa: CASSRRARANYGYTF
abundance: medium-sized
j_gene: TRBJ1-2
len: 15
v_gene: TRBV7-2

CDR3aa: CASSLTDTQYF
abundance: NA
j_gene: TRBJ2-3
len: 11
v_gene: TRBV11-2

CDR3aa: CASSYSETQYF
abundance: NA
j_gene: TRBJ2-5
len: 11
v_gene: TRBV6-6

CDR3aa: CASSARQGFYNSPLHF
abundance: NA
j_gene: TRBJ1-6
len: 16
v_gene: TRBV2

CDR3aa: CASRLSSELEQYF
abundance: NA
j_gene: TRBJ2-7
len: 13
v_gene: TRBV13

CDR3aa: CASSHTSYNEQFF
abundance: NA
j_gene: TRBJ2-1
len: 13
v_gene: TRBV7-9

CDR3aa: CASSPGRSGYTEAFF
abundance: NA
j_gene: TRBJ1-1
len: 15
v_gene: TRBV7-9

CDR3aa: CAWTRGTGELFF
abundance: NA
j_gene: TRBJ2-2
len: 12
v_gene: TRBV30

CDR3aa: CASSHGQGLSSPLHF
abundance: NA
j_gene: TRBJ1-6
len: 15
v_gene: TRBV4-3

CDR3aa: CASRKGVVDTQYF
abundance: NA
j_gene: TRBJ2-3
len: 13
v_gene: TRBV6-5

CDR3aa: CASSILARVTNQPQHF
abundance: NA
j_gene: TRBJ1-5
len: 16
v_gene: TRBV19

CDR3aa: CASSPQQGGQDTQYF
abundance: NA
j_gene: TRBJ2-3
len: 15
v_gene: TRBV28

CDR3aa: CASSLTWAGGYEQYF
abundance: NA
j_gene: TRBJ2-7
len: 15
v_gene: TRBV7-3

CDR3aa: CASSLGGNTEAFF
abundance: few
j_gene: TRBJ1-1
len: 13
v_gene: TRBV5-1

CDR3aa: CASSQGQGPYEQYF
abundance: NA
j_gene: TRBJ2-7
len: 14
v_gene: TRBV7-2

CDR3aa: CASSVGRSSYEQYF
abundance: once
j_gene: TRBJ2-7
len: 14
v_gene: TRBV9

CDR3aa: CASSFAAGNGYTF
abundance: NA
j_gene: TRBJ1-2
len: 13
v_gene: TRBV28

CDR3aa: CASSPQGAGGYGYTF
abundance: NA
j_gene: TRBJ1-2
len: 15
v_gene: TRBV7-8

CDR3aa: CASSLTGGGYEQYF
abundance: NA
j_gene: TRBJ2-7
len: 14
v_gene: TRBV2

CDR3aa: CAWRASAEFYEQYF
abundance: NA
j_gene: TRBJ2-7
len: 14
v_gene: TRBV30